These 11 T cell receptor beta chains came from one sample sequenced in a study of blood T cell repertoires in COVID-19. The table came from immunoSEQ multiplex PCR; TCRdb's copy has only in-frame clones and leaves some out. Of 350,000 to 400,000 clones listed, 75% to 90% are singletons. Sequencing used PBMCs or T cells enriched from blood (not recorded which). The receptors stem from a man aged 18 to 30 who had recovered from COVID-19.

V and J are TRBV30 and TRBJ1-6, with D uncertain. The V and J ends lost 4 bases and 10 bases respectively, with 17 bases between them. The germline V gene has CDR1 GTSNPN and CDR2 SVGIG (reference sequence). This CDR3 spans 14 amino acids. CDR3 residues: CAWTRKSGRSPLHF. Written as DNA, the CDR3 is TGTGCCTGGACGCGGAAGTCCGGGAGGTCACCCCTCCACTTT.

The gene calls are TRBV4-2 and TRBJ2-2; 7 bases are a match to TRBD1. Trimming took 0 bases from V and 6 from J; bases not matched to a gene: 1. The CDR3 runs 14 residues. Germline loops: CDR1 LGHNA, CDR2 YNFKEQ. CDR3 DNA: TGTGCCAGCAGCCAAGAGACAGGGCCCGGGGAGCTGTTTTTT. The encoded protein is CASSQETGPGELFF.

The chain is built from TRBV3-1 (or the pseudogene TRBV3-2) and TRBJ2-3; unclear D gene. Germline CDR1 reads LGHDT; CDR2 reads YNNKEL (reference sequence). Trimming pared 1 base from V and 2 bases from J, leaving 7 bases between. The CDR3 has 14 amino acids. The CDR3 bases are TGTGCCAGCAGCCAAGGTGCGTTCACAGATACGCAGTATTTT. Translation gives CASSQGAFTDTQYF.

This CDR3 is CAWSGQGAQNTGELFF. The CDR3, as DNA: TGTGCCTGGAGTGGTCAGGGGGCGCAAAACACCGGGGAGCTGTTTTTT. This chain links TRBV30 with TRBJ2-2, with 8 bases fitting TRBD1. V lost 1 base and J lost 2; bases outside the gene matches: 6. This CDR3 has 16 amino acids. Per germline, CDR1 GTSNPN and CDR2 SVGIG (reference sequence). The full variable domain, rest sourced from reference TRBV30 and TRBJ2-2, is SQTIHQWPATLVQPVGSPLSLECTVEGTSNPNLYWYRQAAGRGLQLLFYSVGIGQISSEVPQNLSASRPQDRQFILSSKKLLLSDSGFYLCAWSGQGAQNTGELFFGEGSRLTVL.

CDR3 in DNA: TGTGCCAGCAGGGGGGGATACTCGAACACCGGGGAGCTGTTTTTT. Translation: CASRGGYSNTGELFF. The V and J genes are TRBV2 and TRBJ2-2, with D tentatively TRBD2 (6 bases). Germline V CDR1 and CDR2: SNHLY, FYNNEI. The CDR3 contains 15 residues. The V end was cut by 6 bases, the J end by 0 bases, with 11 bases between. Drawing the rest from reference TRBV2 and TRBJ2-2, the complete variable domain is EPEVTQTPSHQVTQMGQEVILRCVPISNHLYFYWYRQILGQKVEFLVSFYNNEISEKSEIFDDQFSVERPDGSNFTLKIRSTKLEDSAMYFCASRGGYSNTGELFFGEGSRLTVL.

The chain joins TRBV5-6 to TRBJ1-2; 9 bases line up with TRBD1. Trimming took 2 bases from V and 7 from J; bases not matched to a gene: 12. Germline CDR1 SGHDT, CDR2 YYEEEE. This CDR3 is built from 16 residues. This chain's CDR3 is CASSFNLGQGSGGYTF. In DNA, the CDR3 is TGTGCCAGCAGCTTCAATCTCGGACAGGGGAGCGGTGGCTACACCTTC.

This chain's CDR3 is CASSRPDTGGYEQYF. The CDR3 region has the DNA TGTGCCAGCAGCCGACCTGACACAGGGGGCTACGAGCAGTACTTC. This chain links TRBV2 with TRBJ2-7; 8 bases fit TRBD1. J lost 3 bases, V lost 6 bases, and 10 bases had no gene match. The CDR3 sequence is 15 residues long. Germline CDR1 and CDR2: SNHLY and FYNNEI. Variable domain in full (rest from reference TRBV2 and TRBJ2-7): EPEVTQTPSHQVTQMGQEVILRCVPISNHLYFYWYRQILGQKVEFLVSFYNNEISEKSEIFDDQFSVERPDGSNFTLKIRSTKLEDSAMYFCASSRPDTGGYEQYFGPGTRLTVT.

The chain is built from TRBV5-1 and TRBJ1-1; D ambiguous. Germline values: CDR1 SGHRS, CDR2 YFSETQ. The CDR3 is made up of 15 amino acids. V lost 0 bases to trimming and J lost 4 bases, with 13 bases between them. The CDR3 loop is CASSLEVGQSTEAFF. For the CDR3, the DNA is TGCGCCAGCAGCTTGGAAGTGGGCCAGAGCACTGAAGCTTTCTTT.

The chain joins TRBV7-2 to TRBJ1-4; the match to TRBD1 covers 9 bases. Trimming at V came to 7 bases and at J to 7 bases, leaving 7 bases not matched to a gene. Germline CDR1 and CDR2: SGHTA and FQGNSA. The CDR3 extends over 14 amino acids. DNA for the CDR3: TGTGCCAGCACCCAGGACAGGGGAAGTGAAAAACTGTTTTTT. Translating gives CASTQDRGSEKLFF.

This rearrangement joins TRBV10-1 to TRBJ2-7; 8 bases match TRBD1. The CDR3 is 15 amino acids. The junction had 6 bases not matched to a gene; V was cut back by 5 bases and J by 0 bases. Germline values: CDR1 WNHNN, CDR2 SYGVQD (reference sequence). This CDR3 is CASSPGQGLSYEQYF. For the CDR3, the DNA is TGCGCCAGCAGTCCTGGACAGGGACTCTCCTACGAGCAGTACTTC.

This clone appeared a single time. Other DNA sequences in this sample translate to the same CDR3. The chain couples TRBV5-4 to TRBJ2-7, with TRBD1 matching 11 bases. Trimming removed 5 bases from V and 1 base from J; junction bases left unmatched: 8. This CDR3 spans 16 amino acids. From germline, CDR1 is SGHNT and CDR2 YYREEE (reference sequence). The CDR3 DNA is TGTGCCAGCAGTTTACCTGGGACAGGGGGATCCTACGAGCAGTACTTC. Its translation is CASSLPGTGGSYEQYF.